The rows below give T cell receptor beta chains drawn from one sample of a study of T cell responses to AZD1222 COVID-19 vaccine. TCRdb's table, derived via immunoSEQ multiplex PCR, lists solely in-frame clones and lacks some. The repertoire has 110,000 to 150,000 clones, approximately 85% of them found once; the top ten carry approximately 8%. Sequencing used peripheral blood, obtained on day 0 of AZD1222 vaccination. Source of these receptors: an adult in good health. Each CDR3 is given with its conserved first and last residue. D genes are given only for firm matches. Part of the rows lack a size; the others show once, few, many or a class for expanded clones.

TRBJ2-7	TRBV19	.	.	TGTGCCAGTAGTACTCGGACGGGCGGCCGCTACGAGCAGTACTTC	CASSTRTGGRYEQYF
TRBJ1-4	TRBV18	.	.	TGTGCCAGCTCAGGGGGAACTAATGAAAAACTGTTTTTT	CASSGGTNEKLFF
TRBJ1-2	TRBV6-5	once	.	TGTGCCAGCAAGGGGGAGCCCTATGGCTACACCTTC	CASKGEPYGYTF
TRBJ2-1	TRBV11-3	.	.	TGTGCCAGCAGCTTGACGCTGGGGAATGAGCAGTTCTTC	CASSLTLGNEQFF
TRBJ1-2	TRBV7-9	.	TRBD1	TGTGCCAGCAGCCCCGGCTTAGACAGGGATGGCTACACCTTC	CASSPGLDRDGYTF
TRBJ2-7	TRBV11-2	.	.	TGTGCCAGCAGCTTAGATCCCCGGATCTCCTACGAGCAGTACTTC	CASSLDPRISYEQYF
TRBJ2-5	TRBV29-1	.	.	TGCAGCGCGGTGACAATGCCCGGGGAGACCCAGTACTTC	CSAVTMPGETQYF
TRBJ1-3	TRBV7-9	few	.	TGTGCCAGCAGCTTGGCAGTCTCTGGAAACACCATATATTTT	CASSLAVSGNTIYF
TRBJ2-3	TRBV29-1	.	TRBD1	TGCAGCGTTGAGAGGGGACAGGGGCGTACAGATACGCAGTATTTT	CSVERGQGRTDTQYF
TRBJ1-1	TRBV4-2	.	.	TGTGCCAGCAGCCTAGACAAGAACACTGAAGCTTTCTTT	CASSLDKNTEAFF
TRBJ1-1	TRBV19	.	.	TGTGCCAGCCGGGACCCCTGGAACACTGAAGCTTTCTTT	CASRDPWNTEAFF
TRBJ2-1	TRBV4-1	.	.	TGCGCCAGCAGCCAAGAGGGAAGGTCCTACAATGAGCAGTTCTTC	CASSQEGRSYNEQFF
TRBJ1-5	TRBV15	once	.	TGTGCCACCAGCAGAGGAGGAGGGTATGATCAGCCCCAGCATTTT	CATSRGGGYDQPQHF
TRBJ1-2	TRBV12-3/TRBV12-4	.	TRBD1	TGTGCCAGCAGTTATCGGGACAGGGCGGGCTACACCTTC	CASSYRDRAGYTF
TRBJ1-1	TRBV6-1	.	.	TGTGCCAGCAGTGAATACACCCGCACTGAAGCTTTCTTT	CASSEYTRTEAFF
TRBJ2-1	TRBV7-9	.	.	TGTGCCAGCAGCTTAGGTCAGGGAATAGGATCGGATGAGCAGTTCTTC	CASSLGQGIGSDEQFF
TRBJ2-7	TRBV11-2	.	.	TGTGCCAGCAGCTTACTTGGTGGTGGGAAAACCTACGAGCAGTACTTC	CASSLLGGGKTYEQYF
TRBJ1-1	TRBV6-5	.	.	TGTGCCATAAGACAGCAGAACACTGAAGCTTTCTTT	CAIRQQNTEAFF
TRBJ1-1	TRBV7-8	.	.	TGTGCCAGCAGCTTTCCAGGAGCTGAAGCTTTCTTT	CASSFPGAEAFF
TRBJ2-3	TRBV4-2	.	.	TGTGCCAGCAGCCAAGATGTAAGGCTACTCACAGATACGCAGTATTTT	CASSQDVRLLTDTQYF
TRBJ1-1	TRBV6-5	.	.	TGTGCCAGCAGTTACTCGGCGGGCGTAGCGGCTTTCTTT	CASSYSAGVAAFF
TRBJ2-3	TRBV9	.	.	TGTGCCAGCAGCGTAGCAACGGGGAGCACAGATACGCAGTATTTT	CASSVATGSTDTQYF
TRBJ2-7	TRBV14	.	.	TGTGCCAGCAGCCTGAAGATGTCGGGACGGACGAGCTCCTACGAGCAGTACTTC	CASSLKMSGRTSSYEQYF
TRBJ1-2	TRBV5-4	.	.	TGTGCCAGCAGCTTGGACAGAGGGATCTATGGCTACACCTTC	CASSLDRGIYGYTF
TRBJ1-1	TRBV5-4	once	.	TGTGCCAGCAGCCCCCTCGCTTCGAACACTGAAGCTTTCTTT	CASSPLASNTEAFF
TRBJ2-5	TRBV11-2	.	TRBD2	TGTGCCAGCAGCTTAAATAGCGGGGCAGGGGAAGAGACCCAGTACTTC	CASSLNSGAGEETQYF
TRBJ1-4	TRBV28	.	TRBD1	TGTGCCAGCAGTAGTGTTCAGAGGGGGCGCGGAGAAAAACTGTTTTTT	CASSSVQRGRGEKLFF
TRBJ1-2	TRBV2	.	.	TGTGCCAGCAGGCAGACGAACTATGGCTACACCTTC	CASRQTNYGYTF
TRBJ1-2	TRBV6-1	.	.	TGTGCCAGCAGTGAAAAGGGAAAAGGCTACACCTTC	CASSEKGKGYTF
TRBJ2-5	TRBV6-4	.	.	TGTGCCAGCCTAGGCGGCAGTAGCCTTGGCCAGTACTTC	CASLGGSSLGQYF
TRBJ2-3	TRBV11-2	.	.	TGTGCCAGCAGCCCGATTCGAAGCGGAAAAGATACGCAGTATTTT	CASSPIRSGKDTQYF
TRBJ2-2	TRBV5-4	.	.	TGTGCCAGCAGCTTGGGACTAGGGTCCGGGGAGCTGTTTTTT	CASSLGLGSGELFF
TRBJ1-1	TRBV18	once	TRBD1	TGTGCCAGCTCACCCAGACAGGGGGAGAACACTGAAGCTTTCTTT	CASSPRQGENTEAFF
TRBJ2-6	TRBV6-5	.	.	TGTGCCACCTATCCCCCTGGGGCCAACGTCCTGACTTTC	CATYPPGANVLTF
TRBJ2-1	TRBV7-2	.	.	TGTGCCAGCAGCCTTAGCGGAGGGGCCACCTACAATGAGCAGTTCTTC	CASSLSGGATYNEQFF
TRBJ2-1	TRBV3-1/TRBV3-2	.	TRBD2	TGTGCCAGCAGCCAACTAGCGGGGACCTACAATGAGCAGTTCTTC	CASSQLAGTYNEQFF
TRBJ1-3	TRBV30	.	.	TGTGCCTGGGAGACAGCTTCCTCTGGAAACACCATATATTTT	CAWETASSGNTIYF
TRBJ1-5	TRBV19	.	.	TGTGCCAGTAACGGCAGGGGACCAGATCAGCCCCAGCATTTT	CASNGRGPDQPQHF
TRBJ2-1	TRBV10-3	.	.	TGTGCCATCAGTGCGAGCGGAGCCTACAATGAGCAGTTCTTC	CAISASGAYNEQFF
TRBJ1-4	TRBV9	.	.	TGTGCCAGCAGCGTGACCTCTATTAGTGAAAAACTGTTTTTT	CASSVTSISEKLFF
TRBJ2-7	TRBV25-1	.	.	TGTGCCAGCAGTGAATCTGCAGGCGAAGACTCCTACGAGCAGTACTTC	CASSESAGEDSYEQYF
TRBJ2-1	TRBV9	.	.	TGTGCCAGCAGCGTATACGGGAATGTGAATGAGCAGTTCTTC	CASSVYGNVNEQFF
TRBJ2-7	TRBV3-1/TRBV3-2	.	.	TGTGCCAGCAGCCTTAGGGGAGGCTCCTACGAGCAGTACTTC	CASSLRGGSYEQYF
TRBJ2-5	TRBV7-4	.	.	TGTGCCAGCAGCTCTGGGGGGCAGAAAGAGACCCAGTACTTC	CASSSGGQKETQYF